The T cell receptor beta chain under discussion was sequenced for a study of OX40 agonist ivuxolimab in advanced cancers. General study points: Certain nonresponders additionally had low normalized T-cell clonal expansion.

The table came from immunoSEQ multiplex PCR; TCRdb's copy has only in-frame clones and leaves some out. The table records around 26,000 clones, about 86% of them present only once. CDR1 and CDR2 from the germline V gene are LGHNA and YSLEER. This CDR3 has 15 residues. Trimming removed 5 bases at V and 6 bases at J, with 19 bases between. The table lists this clone with many counts. Its antigen is not known. The TCR comes from an adult with an advanced solid tumor such as melanoma, head and neck, liver or kidney cancer. This chain joins TRBV4-3 and TRBJ1-1; D possibly corresponds to TRBD1 (6 bases). The source material was CD4+ or CD8+ T cells sorted from blood, sampled in a trial of the OX40 agonist ivuxolimab. CDR3 protein: CASSEVAGGGAEAFF. The DNA of the CDR3 is TGCGCCAGCAGCGAAGTGGCAGGAGGGGGAGCTGAAGCTTTCTTT.